This T cell receptor (beta chain) was identified in a study of T cells in Graves' hyperthyroidism and ophthalmopathy. The TCR beta CDR3 regions underwent amplification using RNA transcripts as the source. The HTBI set primed first-round TCR CDR3 RT-PCR. TCRdb redid the calling of the multiplex PCR reads with MiXCR, one entry per CDR3 protein. The profile shows some 560,000 distinct CDR3 sequences, around 14% of them singletons. This clonotype was detected ten times or more. Its antigen is still unknown. The study, taken as a whole, reports: Stable hyperthyroidism and ophthalmopathy were separated using 13 V-J signatures. Most thyroid clonotypes that were expanded above 0.001 also turned up in blood.

Germline CDR1 is MNHNY and CDR2 is SVGAGI (reference sequence). The V gene lost 0 bases and the J gene lost 4 bases, with 19 bases spanning the gap. The CDR3 contains 17 residues. The study defined stable Graves' hyperthyroidism as no ophthalmopathy progression within 18 months. Out of about 10 ml of fresh peripheral blood came the PBMCs. The rearrangement joins TRBV6-6 to TRBJ2-7; D is undetermined. The clonotype was recovered from a woman aged 30 to 39 with Graves' hyperthyroidism. The sample taken for sequencing was blood. CDR3 sequence reads: CASSYSPPEIQGYEQYF. As DNA, the CDR3 is TGTGCCAGCAGTTACTCCCCCCCGGAGATCCAAGGATACGAGCAGTACTTC.